This passage covers 18 T cell receptor beta chains from one sample sequenced in a study of lymphopenia after photon versus proton radiotherapy. Libraries were prepared by immunoSEQ multiplex PCR; TCRdb keeps only in-frame clonotypes and omits some of them. This sample yields 75,000 or so clones, of which around 83% are seen a single time; approximately 1.3% belongs to the top ten. The sequencing used peripheral blood, collected from a patient treated with proton-based radiotherapy. These receptors came from a man aged 55-75 years with pancreatic cancer.

V gene TRBV11-2 combines with J gene TRBJ2-3, with TRBD1 matching 8 bases. The J segment lost 0 bases and the V segment lost 3 bases, leaving 5 bases of the junction unmatched. The CDR3 spans 16 residues. The germline V gene has CDR1 SGHAT and CDR2 FQNNGV. The CDR3 DNA follows: TGTGCCAGCAGCTTCCTCAGGGGGCGTAGCACAGATACGCAGTATTTT. This gives the protein CASSFLRGRSTDTQYF.

The rearrangement uses TRBV18 and TRBJ2-1; a possible D gene is TRBD2 (6 bases). The CDR3 has 15 amino acids. Trimming pared 2 bases from V and 4 bases from J, leaving 12 bases between. Germline assignment: CDR1 KGHSH and CDR2 LQKENI. The CDR3 protein is CASSPSILAYNEQFF. The DNA for the CDR3 is TGTGCCAGCTCACCATCAATACTAGCATACAATGAGCAGTTCTTC. The full variable domain, completed using reference TRBV18 and TRBJ2-1, is NAGVMQNPRHLVRRRGQEARLRCSPMKGHSHVYWYRQLPEEGLKFMVYLQKENIIDESGMPKERFSAEFPKEGPSILRIQQVVRGDSAAYFCASSPSILAYNEQFFGPGTRLTVL.

The chain carries TRBV4-1 and TRBJ2-7; possible D gene TRBD2, 6 bases. Germline CDR1 is MGHRA and CDR2 is YSYEKL. Trimming pared 4 bases from V and 3 bases from J, leaving 16 bases between. This CDR3 comprises 15 residues. CDR3 coding DNA: TGCGCCAGCAGCCCAGACTGGCGGGGAAGCTACGAGCAGTACTTC. This sequence encodes CASSPDWRGSYEQYF.

The chain employs TRBV5-1 and TRBJ1-5; no reliable D call. V dropped 4 bases and J dropped 1 base, with 12 bases sitting between them. The CDR3 extends over 15 amino acids. The germline gives CDR1 SGHRS, CDR2 YFSETQ. DNA for the CDR3: TGCGCCAGCAGCCCCGGCTTCCGGAGCAATCAGCCCCAGCATTTT. It encodes CASSPGFRSNQPQHF. Looking up the rest from reference TRBV5-1 and TRBJ1-5 gives the full variable domain: KAGVTQTPRYLIKTRGQQVTLSCSPISGHRSVSWYQQTPGQGLQFLFEYFSETQRNKGNFPGRFSGRQFSNSRSEMNVSTLELGDSALYLCASSPGFRSNQPQHFGDGTRLSIL.

This clone was detected once. The chain uses TRBV6-6 and TRBJ2-4; D gene ambiguous. This CDR3 contains 12 residues. Germline CDR1 reads MNHNY; CDR2 reads SVGAGI (reference sequence). Trimming pared 0 bases from V and 5 bases from J, leaving 2 bases between. The CDR3 DNA reads as TGTGCCAGCAGTTACTCAGAAAACATTCAGTACTTC. Translating gives CASSYSENIQYF.

CDR3 amino acids: CASTKGGSDEQFF. CDR3 bases: TGCGCCAGCACCAAGGGGGGGAGTGATGAGCAGTTCTTC. The rearrangement joins TRBV5-1 to TRBJ2-1; D is perhaps TRBD2 (7 bases). CDR1 and CDR2 (germline): SGHRS, YFSETQ. The CDR3 has 13 residues. V dropped 6 bases and J dropped 8 bases, with 15 bases sitting between them.

This chain links TRBV2 with TRBJ2-7, with 7 bases matching TRBD1. The CDR3 length is 14 residues. The V gene's germline CDR1 is SNHLY and CDR2 FYNNEI. Unmatched junction bases numbered 9, after V lost 8 bases and J lost 2 bases. The CDR3 spells CASYKGGPPYEQYF. The CDR3 coding sequence is TGTGCCAGCTATAAAGGGGGCCCCCCCTACGAGCAGTACTTC.

The V call is TRBV5-1, the J call TRBJ2-5; D unclear. CDR1 and CDR2 (germline): SGHRS, YFSETQ. Trimming pared 1 base from V and 5 bases from J, leaving 6 bases between. The CDR3 is 12 amino acids. CDR3 sequence reads: CASSLSMETQYF. The CDR3 DNA is TGCGCCAGCAGCTTGAGTATGGAGACCCAGTACTTC.

J is TRBJ2-2 and V is TRBV6-6, with unresolved D. This CDR3 region has 13 residues. V lost 2 bases and J lost 6, with 7 bases in between. Looked up from germline, CDR1 is MNHNY and CDR2 is SVGAGI (reference sequence). This chain's CDR3 is CASSYRTSGELFF. In nucleotides, the CDR3 is TGTGCCAGCAGTTACCGAACGTCCGGGGAGCTGTTTTTT.

The chain recombines TRBV19 with TRBJ1-5; TRBD1 matches at 8 bases. Germline V gives CDR1 LNHDA, CDR2 SQIVND (reference sequence). This CDR3 has 17 residues. V lost 3 bases, J lost 1 base, and 8 bases stayed unmatched. As DNA, the CDR3 is TGTGCCAGTAGTATCTATTGGACAGGGACGAGCAATCAGCCCCAGCATTTT. Its translation is CASSIYWTGTSNQPQHF.

V usage is TRBV9 and J usage is TRBJ2-1; D not resolved. Deletions cut 0 bases from V and 10 bases from J, with 14 bases between. This CDR3 is 14 amino acids long. Germline V gene lookup returns CDR1 SGDLS and CDR2 YYNGEE. In DNA, the CDR3 is TGTGCCAGCAGCGTAGATGTAGTTGTCGGAGAGCAGTTCTTC. Translating it yields CASSVDVVVGEQFF.

The rearrangement joins TRBV9 to TRBJ2-3; D is unclear. V shed 3 bases and J shed 8 bases, with 13 bases lying between them. The germline CDR1 and CDR2 sequences are SGDLS and YYNGEE. This CDR3 is built from 13 residues. For the CDR3, the DNA is TGTGCCAGCAGCGAAAGACTGCAGACTACGCAGTATTTT. Translated, it gives CASSERLQTTQYF.

This clone was found once. J is TRBJ2-7 and V is TRBV6-5, with TRBD1 identical over 7 bases. The CDR3 covers 15 residues. After removal of 0 bases from V and 2 bases from J, the junction contained 4 bases not matched to a gene. Looked up from germline, CDR1 is MNHEY and CDR2 is SVGAGI. In DNA, the CDR3 is TGTGCCAGCAGTTACTCGAACAGGGGAACCTACGAGCAGTACTTC. Translating it yields CASSYSNRGTYEQYF.

Worth noting for this clone: The junction departs from the called germline gene at one end, perhaps through a read error. This rearrangement joins TRBV7-7 to TRBJ2-2, with D unclear. CDR1 and CDR2 (germline): SSHAT, FNYEAQ (reference sequence). This CDR3 has 14 residues. This CDR3 is CASSQYRNTGELFF. DNA for the CDR3: TGTGCTAGCAGCCAATACAGGAACACCGGGGAGCTGTTTTTT.

The J gene is TRBJ2-1, the V gene TRBV5-1; D gene ambiguous. With 0 bases removed from V and 0 bases from J, the gap between germline ends came to 7 bases. Germline V CDR1 and CDR2: SGHRS, YFSETQ. CDR3 length equals 15 residues. The CDR3 region is CASSLDALSYNEQFF. The CDR3 DNA reads TGCGCCAGCAGCTTGGACGCCCTCTCCTACAATGAGCAGTTCTTC. Drawing the rest from reference TRBV5-1 and TRBJ2-1, the complete variable domain is KAGVTQTPRYLIKTRGQQVTLSCSPISGHRSVSWYQQTPGQGLQFLFEYFSETQRNKGNFPGRFSGRQFSNSRSEMNVSTLELGDSALYLCASSLDALSYNEQFFGPGTRLTVL.

The gene calls are TRBV5-4 and TRBJ2-1; weak D call: TRBD2 (6 bases). V was shortened by 0 bases and J by 10 bases, with 11 bases between the two germline ends. CDR1 SGHNT and CDR2 YYREEE come from the germline V gene (reference sequence). The CDR3 totals 13 residues. CDR3 DNA: TGTGCCAGCAGCTTGGGGGGTAGCGGAGAGCAGTTCTTC. Its protein product is CASSLGGSGEQFF.

The sample holds one count of this clone. The V call is TRBV5-1, the J call TRBJ1-2, with D possibly matching TRBD1 (5 bases). This CDR3 comprises 14 residues. The V gene's germline CDR1 is SGHRS and CDR2 YFSETQ. Trimming pared 6 bases from V and 5 bases from J, leaving 17 bases between. The CDR3 sequence: CASTAGEQSYGYTF. CDR3 DNA sequence: TGCGCCAGCACGGCGGGGGAACAGAGTTATGGCTACACCTTC.

This chain links TRBV4-1 with TRBJ2-3, with TRBD2 as a possible D gene (5 bases). Trimming pared 0 bases from V and 4 bases from J, leaving 17 bases between. CDR1 and CDR2 from the germline V gene are MGHRA and YSYEKL. The CDR3 spans 17 residues. The CDR3 DNA follows: TGCGCCAGCAGCCAAGATTACACTAGTTCGGTGTCAGATACGCAGTATTTT. Translation gives CASSQDYTSSVSDTQYF.